This TCR beta chain was captured in a study of T cell responses to AZD1222 COVID-19 vaccine. V was clipped by 2 bases and J by 6 bases, with 12 bases between them. CDR1 and CDR2 (germline): SGHRS, YFSETQ. The CDR3 consists of 14 residues. Assay: immunoSEQ multiplex PCR; the TCRdb copy retains only in-frame clones and omits some. The sample includes about 45,000 clones, 70% to 90% of them seen just once. The rearrangement links TRBV5-1 to TRBJ2-1; a weak D match, TRBD2 (5 bases). This TCR came from an adult who received the AZD1222 COVID-19 vaccine. Specimen: peripheral blood, collected 28 days after the second AZD1222 dose. The CDR3 spells CASSLVLGSNEQFF. CDR3 bases: TGCGCCAGCAGCTTAGTTCTGGGGAGCAATGAGCAGTTCTTC.